Listed here are 8 T cell receptor beta chains from one sample, sequenced in a study of blood T cell repertoires in COVID-19. Sequencing was performed with immunoSEQ multiplex PCR; in TCRdb, only in-frame clones are kept and a portion is missing. The table shows around 250,000 clones, with around 80% occurring only once. The sequenced material came from PBMCs or T cells enriched from blood (not recorded which). The receptors originated from a middle-aged man who had been exposed to COVID-19.

The chain employs TRBV5-1 and TRBJ2-2; no definite D call. Deletions cut 3 bases from V and 5 bases from J, with 8 bases between. Germline values: CDR1 SGHRS, CDR2 YFSETQ. The CDR3 covers 13 residues. The CDR3: CASSSKETGELFF. CDR3 nucleotides: TGCGCCAGCAGCTCCAAGGAGACCGGGGAGCTGTTTTTT.

Here the CDR3 reads CASSFRRDSNQPQHF. The CDR3 DNA reads as TGTGCCAGCAGCTTTAGGCGGGATAGCAATCAGCCCCAGCATTTT. This chain connects TRBV5-5 to TRBJ1-5, with D hard to call. Germline-derived CDR1 and CDR2 are SGHKS and YYEKEE (reference sequence). There are 15 residues in the CDR3. V lost 2 bases, J lost 0 bases, and 9 bases lay in between.

V is TRBV23-1 and J is TRBJ1-5, with a possible D match to TRBD1 (6 bases). TRBV23-1 is recorded as an ORF, its role being uncertain. CDR3 size: 14 residues. Trimming shortened V by 1 base and J by 4 bases, and 8 bases separated the two germline ends. The CDR3 nucleotides are TGCGCCAGCAGTCAATTCACAGGGAATCAGCCCCAGCATTTT. It specifies CASSQFTGNQPQHF.

This clone has a handful of counts. This sequence joins TRBV5-8 and TRBJ1-4; TRBD1 matches at 7 bases. The ends lost 2 bases at V and 6 bases at J; junction bases unmatched: 7. The CDR3 runs 15 residues. CDR1 and CDR2 from the germline V gene are SGHTS and YDEGEE. CDR3 region: CASSLRGQADEKLFF. In DNA, the CDR3 is TGTGCCAGCAGCTTAAGGGGGCAGGCAGATGAAAAACTGTTTTTT.

On this clone: Other DNA sequences from this sample encode an identical CDR3 as well. The rearrangement links TRBV30 to TRBJ1-3; no reliable D call. Germline V gives CDR1 GTSNPN, CDR2 SVGIG (reference sequence). The CDR3 consists of 12 residues. Trimming took off 0 bases at V and 8 bases at J, with 8 bases between the two ends. CDR3 amino acids: CAWSVGRDTIYF. The CDR3 DNA reads TGTGCCTGGAGTGTTGGGAGAGACACCATATATTTT.

This chain connects TRBV10-3 to TRBJ1-1; tentatively, D is TRBD1 (5 bases). From germline, CDR1 is ENHRY and CDR2 SYGVKD. V lost 10 bases, J lost 3 bases, and 15 bases lay in between. This CDR3 comprises 13 residues. The CDR3 loop reads CATRPGGDTEAFF. The CDR3 coding sequence is TGTGCCACCAGGCCCGGGGGGGACACTGAAGCTTTCTTT.

The V gene is TRBV27, the J gene TRBJ1-5, with no clear D. Germline CDR1 is MNHEY and CDR2 is SMNVEV (reference sequence). This CDR3 spans 14 amino acids. Trimming took off 3 bases at V and 1 base at J, with 7 bases between the two ends. CDR3: CASSFLGSNQPQHF. Written as DNA, the CDR3 is TGTGCCAGCAGTTTCCTAGGAAGCAATCAGCCCCAGCATTTT.

The gene calls are TRBV5-1 and TRBJ2-1; D perhaps matches TRBD1 (5 bases). This CDR3 spans 13 amino acids. Germline assignment: CDR1 SGHRS and CDR2 YFSETQ. The germline V and J ends were trimmed by 0 bases and 5 bases, with 6 bases remaining between them. The CDR3 bases are TGCGCCAGCAGCTTGGAAGGGGACAATGAGCAGTTCTTC. This translates into CASSLEGDNEQFF.